The 10 T cell receptor beta chains given below trace back to one sample, sequenced in a study of blood T cell repertoires in COVID-19. Sequenced by immunoSEQ multiplex PCR; TCRdb stores in-frame clones only, minus some. Among roughly 210,000 clones, around four fifths were seen once, and the ten largest hold about 10%. Sequenced input: peripheral blood. The receptors here all came from a woman aged 80 or over with COVID-19, enrolled during active disease.

The chain has TRBV6-5 and TRBJ1-3; D uncertain. Germline V gene sequence: CDR1 MNHEY, CDR2 SVGAGI. There are 12 residues in the CDR3. The V gene lost 6 bases and the J gene lost 9 bases, with 12 bases spanning the gap. DNA for the CDR3: TGTGCCAGCAGCTCTAACGGAGGCACCATATATTTT. It specifies CASSSNGGTIYF.

This chain joins TRBV30 and TRBJ1-1; 11 bases fit TRBD1. The CDR3 spans 15 residues. V shed 0 bases and J 11 bases; nucleotides not matched to a gene: 11. The germline gives CDR1 GTSNPN, CDR2 SVGIG (reference sequence). The CDR3 spells CAWSVQRTGGVGAFF. The CDR3 DNA is TGTGCCTGGAGTGTACAAAGGACAGGGGGCGTCGGGGCTTTCTTT.

The gene calls are TRBV10-3 and TRBJ2-3; TRBD1 is a possible D gene (5 bases). The CDR3 spans 13 residues. Germline CDR1 reads ENHRY; CDR2 reads SYGVKD. V was clipped by 8 bases and J by 1 base, with 10 bases between them. CDR3 bases: TGTGCCATCGCTGAAGGGGGCACAGATACGCAGTATTTT. Protein product: CAIAEGGTDTQYF.

CDR3 protein: CASSERGTPNEKLFF. As DNA, the CDR3 is TGTGCCAGCAGTGAAAGGGGGACACCGAATGAAAAACTGTTTTTT. The chain couples TRBV2 to TRBJ1-4; D is possibly TRBD1 (6 bases). This CDR3 has 15 amino acids. CDR1 and CDR2 from the germline V gene are SNHLY and FYNNEI. V lost 2 bases to trimming and J lost 5 bases, with 12 bases between them. The whole variable domain, filled in from reference TRBV2 and TRBJ1-4, reads EPEVTQTPSHQVTQMGQEVILRCVPISNHLYFYWYRQILGQKVEFLVSFYNNEISEKSEIFDDQFSVERPDGSNFTLKIRSTKLEDSAMYFCASSERGTPNEKLFFGSGTQLSVL.

The chain combines TRBV2 with TRBJ2-3, with 9 bases that match TRBD2. Per the germline V gene, CDR1 is SNHLY and CDR2 is FYNNEI. V trimming: 4 bases; J trimming: 6 bases; junction bases outside the gene matches: 5. The CDR3 has 14 residues. CDR3 in DNA: TGTGCCAGCAGTGTTGGCGGGGGGGCGGATACGCAGTATTTT. Protein sequence: CASSVGGGADTQYF.

The V and J genes are TRBV2 and TRBJ1-2; 10 nucleotides align to TRBD1. Trimming took 7 bases from V and 8 from J; bases not matched to a gene: 10. This CDR3 contains 14 residues. In germline, CDR1 is SNHLY, CDR2 FYNNEI. The CDR3 DNA follows: TGTGCCAGCACGCCCGGGGGACAGGGGTCGGGCTACACCTTC. Translated, it gives CASTPGGQGSGYTF.

The chain employs TRBV11-2 and TRBJ1-1; 10 bases match TRBD1. CDR1 and CDR2 from the germline V gene are SGHAT and FQNNGV. The ends lost 6 bases at V and 4 bases at J; junction bases unmatched: 8. The CDR3 is 15 residues long. Written as DNA, the CDR3 is TGTGCCAGCAGGCTCGACAGGGGGCTGAGCACTGAAGCTTTCTTT. Translation: CASRLDRGLSTEAFF.

V usage is TRBV7-9 and J usage is TRBJ1-2, with 9 bases identical to TRBD1. Germline trimming cut 1 base from V and 3 bases from J; bases unmatched to any gene: 3. The germline V gene has CDR1 SEHNR and CDR2 FQNEAQ (reference sequence). The CDR3 loop spans 15 amino acids. In nucleotides, the CDR3 is TGTGCCAGCAGCTTAGGCGGACAGGGGTACTATGGCTACACCTTC. The encoded protein is CASSLGGQGYYGYTF.

The chain couples TRBV18 to TRBJ2-7, with 12 bases that match TRBD2. The CDR3 length is 15 residues. Germline trimming cut 3 bases from V and 3 bases from J; bases unmatched to any gene: 3. CDR1 and CDR2 (germline): KGHSH, LQKENI. CDR3 nucleotides: TGTGCCAGCTCACCCCTAGCGGGGGGGAGCTACGAGCAGTACGTC. It yields the protein CASSPLAGGSYEQYV.

The V call is TRBV27, the J call TRBJ1-6, with D perhaps TRBD1 (5 bases). The CDR3 consists of 14 residues. Germline loops: CDR1 MNHEY, CDR2 SMNVEV (reference sequence). The V and J ends lost 3 bases and 7 bases respectively, with 10 bases between them. CDR3 sequence (DNA): TGTGCCAGCAGTTTCGACAGCTTAAATTCACCCCTCCACTTT. Translated: CASSFDSLNSPLHF.